This record covers a single T cell receptor beta chain. The data are from a study of blood T cells in healthy people across ages. Germline CDR1 and CDR2: MNHNY and SVGAGI (reference sequence). With 0 bases clipped from V and 6 bases from J, the junction kept 3 bases outside the gene matches. The CDR3 sequence is 14 residues long. The second PCR ran roughly 7 to 11 cycles with a sample-barcoded 5' primer and J-beta primers. Using its own MiXCR run on the 5' RACE reads, TCRdb lists one record per CDR3 protein. The top ten clones hold less than 8% of a sample with around 1.5 million distinct CDR3 sequences, 42% of them seen once.

This chain uses TRBV6-6 with TRBJ2-5; 8 bases fit TRBD2. The sequence was obtained from a young woman in good health. The sequencing sample was made of blood. CDR3 nucleotide sequence: TGTGCCAGCAGTTACTCTGCGGGGGGACAGACCCAGTACTTC. Translated, it gives CASSYSAGGQTQYF.